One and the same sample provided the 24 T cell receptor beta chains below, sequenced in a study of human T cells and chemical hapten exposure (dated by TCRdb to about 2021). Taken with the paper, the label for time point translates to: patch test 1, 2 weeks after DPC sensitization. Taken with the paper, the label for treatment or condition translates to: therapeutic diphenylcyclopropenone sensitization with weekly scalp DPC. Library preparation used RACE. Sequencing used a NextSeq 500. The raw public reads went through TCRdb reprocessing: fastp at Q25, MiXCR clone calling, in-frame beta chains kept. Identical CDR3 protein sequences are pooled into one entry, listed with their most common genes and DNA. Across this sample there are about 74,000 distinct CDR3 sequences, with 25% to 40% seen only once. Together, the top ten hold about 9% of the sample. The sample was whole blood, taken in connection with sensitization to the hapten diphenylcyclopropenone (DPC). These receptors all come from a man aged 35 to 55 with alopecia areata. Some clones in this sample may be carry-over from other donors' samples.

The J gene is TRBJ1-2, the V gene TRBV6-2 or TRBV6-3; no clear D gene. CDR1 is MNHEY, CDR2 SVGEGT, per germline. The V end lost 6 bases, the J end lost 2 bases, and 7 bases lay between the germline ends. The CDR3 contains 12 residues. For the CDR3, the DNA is TGTGCCAGCAGCCAAAACAACTATGGCTACACCTTC. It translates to CASSQNNYGYTF.

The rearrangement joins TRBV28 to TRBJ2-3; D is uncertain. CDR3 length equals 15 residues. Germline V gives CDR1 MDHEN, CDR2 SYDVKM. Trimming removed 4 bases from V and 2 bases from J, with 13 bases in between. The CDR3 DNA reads TGTGCCAGCAGTTCGCCTACTCTTTACACAGATACGCAGTATTTT. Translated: CASSSPTLYTDTQYF.

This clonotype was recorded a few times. The CDR3 DNA reads TGTGCCAGCAGCCAAGCGGCAGGGGGCGCGTACGAGCAGTACTTC. Translation gives CASSQAAGGAYEQYF. V usage is TRBV4-2 and J usage is TRBJ2-7, with 8 bases aligning to TRBD1. The CDR3 is made up of 15 amino acids. From germline, CDR1 is LGHNA and CDR2 YNFKEQ. The trim removed 1 base at V and 4 bases at J, leaving 6 bases unmatched.

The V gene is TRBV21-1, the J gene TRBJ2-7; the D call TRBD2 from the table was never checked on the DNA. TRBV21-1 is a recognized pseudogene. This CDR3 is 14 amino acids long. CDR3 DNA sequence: TGTGCCAGCAGCAATAGGCCCAGACCCTACGAGCAGTACTTC. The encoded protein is CASSNRPRPYEQYF.

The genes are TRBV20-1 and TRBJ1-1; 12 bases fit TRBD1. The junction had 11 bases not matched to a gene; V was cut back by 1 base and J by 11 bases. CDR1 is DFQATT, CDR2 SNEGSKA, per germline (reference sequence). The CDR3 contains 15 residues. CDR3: CSARVWDRGLVWAFF. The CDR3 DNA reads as TGCAGTGCTAGAGTTTGGGACAGGGGGCTGGTGTGGGCTTTCTTT.

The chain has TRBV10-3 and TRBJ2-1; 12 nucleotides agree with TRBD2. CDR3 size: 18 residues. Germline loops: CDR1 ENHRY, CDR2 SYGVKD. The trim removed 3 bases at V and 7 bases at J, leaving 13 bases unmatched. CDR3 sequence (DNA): TGTGCCATCAGTGACACATCCCGACTAGCGGGAGTTAAGAATGAGCAGTTCTTC. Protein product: CAISDTSRLAGVKNEQFF.

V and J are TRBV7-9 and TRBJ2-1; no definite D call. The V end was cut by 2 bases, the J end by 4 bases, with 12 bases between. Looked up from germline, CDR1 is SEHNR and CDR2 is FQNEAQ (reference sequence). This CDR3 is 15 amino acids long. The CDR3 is CASSLQVGLYNEQFF. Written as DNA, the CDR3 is TGTGCCAGCAGCTTACAAGTGGGTCTTTACAATGAGCAGTTCTTC.

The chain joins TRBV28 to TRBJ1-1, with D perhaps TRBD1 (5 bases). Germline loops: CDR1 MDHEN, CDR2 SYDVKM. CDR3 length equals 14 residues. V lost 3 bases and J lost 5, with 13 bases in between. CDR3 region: CASSFGQGGTEAFF. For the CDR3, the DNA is TGTGCCAGCAGTTTTGGGCAGGGAGGAACTGAAGCTTTCTTT.

This chain's CDR3 is CASSLRGTADTQYF. The CDR3 DNA reads TGCGCCAGCAGCTTGAGGGGGACCGCAGATACGCAGTATTTT. This chain joins TRBV5-1 and TRBJ2-3; possible D gene TRBD1, 6 bases. Trimming took off 1 base at V and 4 bases at J, with 10 bases between the two ends. The CDR3 extends over 14 amino acids. The V gene's germline CDR1 is SGHRS and CDR2 YFSETQ. The full variable domain, completed using reference TRBV5-1 and TRBJ2-3, is KAGVTQTPRYLIKTRGQQVTLSCSPISGHRSVSWYQQTPGQGLQFLFEYFSETQRNKGNFPGRFSGRQFSNSRSEMNVSTLELGDSALYLCASSLRGTADTQYFGPGTRLTVL.

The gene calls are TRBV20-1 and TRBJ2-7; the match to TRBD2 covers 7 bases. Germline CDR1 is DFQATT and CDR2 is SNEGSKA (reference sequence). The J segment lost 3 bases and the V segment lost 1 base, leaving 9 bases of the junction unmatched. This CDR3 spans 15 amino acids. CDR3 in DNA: TGCAGTGCTAGAGGCCCTAGCGGATTTCTCTACGAGCAGTACTTC. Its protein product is CSARGPSGFLYEQYF.

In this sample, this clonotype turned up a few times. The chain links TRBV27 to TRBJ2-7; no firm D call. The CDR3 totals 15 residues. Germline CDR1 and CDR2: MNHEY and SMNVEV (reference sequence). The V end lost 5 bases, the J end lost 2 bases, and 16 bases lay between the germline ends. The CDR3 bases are TGTGCCAGCAGTCAGATTCGGGTGAAGCCCTACGAGCAGTACTTC. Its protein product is CASSQIRVKPYEQYF.

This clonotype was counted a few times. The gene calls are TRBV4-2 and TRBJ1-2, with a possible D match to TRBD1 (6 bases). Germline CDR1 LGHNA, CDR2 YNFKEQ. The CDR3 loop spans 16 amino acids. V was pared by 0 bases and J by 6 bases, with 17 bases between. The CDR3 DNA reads TGTGCCAGCAGCCAAGATGGGGGGCGCAGTCAGAATGGCTACACCTTC. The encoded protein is CASSQDGGRSQNGYTF.

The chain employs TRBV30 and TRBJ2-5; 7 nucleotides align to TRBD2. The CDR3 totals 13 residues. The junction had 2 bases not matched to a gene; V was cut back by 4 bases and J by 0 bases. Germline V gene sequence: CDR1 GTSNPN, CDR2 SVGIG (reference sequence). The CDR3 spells CAWTSGNQETQYF. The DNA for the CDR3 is TGTGCCTGGACTAGCGGAAACCAAGAGACCCAGTACTTC.

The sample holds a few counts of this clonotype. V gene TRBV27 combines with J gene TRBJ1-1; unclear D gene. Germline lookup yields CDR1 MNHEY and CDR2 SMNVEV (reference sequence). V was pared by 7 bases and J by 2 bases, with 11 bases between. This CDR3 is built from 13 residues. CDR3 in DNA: TGTGCCAGCAAACTTCATGGAAACACTGAAGCTTTCTTT. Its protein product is CASKLHGNTEAFF.

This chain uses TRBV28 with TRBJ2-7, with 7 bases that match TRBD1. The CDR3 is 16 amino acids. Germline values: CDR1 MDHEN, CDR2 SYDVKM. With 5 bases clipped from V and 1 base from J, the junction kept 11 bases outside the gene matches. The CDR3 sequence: CASSTRQGKGSYEQYF. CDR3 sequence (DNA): TGTGCCAGCAGTACCAGACAGGGAAAAGGGTCCTACGAGCAGTACTTC. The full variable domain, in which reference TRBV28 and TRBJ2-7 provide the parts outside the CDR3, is DVKVTQSSRYLVKRTGEKVFLECVQDMDHENMFWYRQDPGLGLRLIYFSYDVKMKEKGDIPEGYSVSREKKERFSLILESASTNQTSMYLCASSTRQGKGSYEQYFGPGTRLTVT.

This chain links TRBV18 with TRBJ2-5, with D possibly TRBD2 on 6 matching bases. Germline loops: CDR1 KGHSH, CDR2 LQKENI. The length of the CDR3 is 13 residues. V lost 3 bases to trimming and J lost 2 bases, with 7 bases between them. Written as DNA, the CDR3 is TGTGCCAGCTCACCGACTAGGCAAGAGACCCAGTACTTC. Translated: CASSPTRQETQYF.

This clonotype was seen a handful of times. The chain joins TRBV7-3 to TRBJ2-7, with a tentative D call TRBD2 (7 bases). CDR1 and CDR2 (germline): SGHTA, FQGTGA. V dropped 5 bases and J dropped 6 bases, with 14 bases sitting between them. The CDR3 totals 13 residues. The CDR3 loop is CASSAEAGAEQYF. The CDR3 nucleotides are TGTGCCAGCAGCGCCGAGGCGGGGGCCGAGCAGTACTTC.

CDR3 bases: TGCGCCAGCAGCCGCAATTCCGGGACAGGGGAAGAGACCCAGTACTTC. Its translation: CASSRNSGTGEETQYF. The rearrangement uses TRBV4-1 and TRBJ2-5, with 10 bases lining up with TRBD1. The CDR3 loop spans 16 amino acids. CDR1 MGHRA and CDR2 YSYEKL come from the germline V gene. V trimming: 4 bases; J trimming: 3 bases; junction bases outside the gene matches: 8.

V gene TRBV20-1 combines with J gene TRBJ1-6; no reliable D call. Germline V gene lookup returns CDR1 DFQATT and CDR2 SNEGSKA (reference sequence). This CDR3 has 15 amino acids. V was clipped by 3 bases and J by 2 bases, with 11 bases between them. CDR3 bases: TGCAGTGCTAGCGGGGAAAGGGCCTATAATTCACCCCTCCACTTT. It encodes CSASGERAYNSPLHF.

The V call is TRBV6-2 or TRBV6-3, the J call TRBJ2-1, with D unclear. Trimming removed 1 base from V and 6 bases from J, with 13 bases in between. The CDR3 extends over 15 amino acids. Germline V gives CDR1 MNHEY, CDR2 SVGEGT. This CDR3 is CASSYYPGDLNEQFF. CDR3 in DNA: TGTGCCAGCAGTTACTATCCGGGTGACCTCAATGAGCAGTTCTTC.

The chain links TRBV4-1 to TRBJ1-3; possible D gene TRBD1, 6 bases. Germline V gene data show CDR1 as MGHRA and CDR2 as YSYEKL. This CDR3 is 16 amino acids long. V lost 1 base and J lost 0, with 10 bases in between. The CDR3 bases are TGCGCCAGCAGCCAAGCCGGGACAAGCTCTGGAAACACCATATATTTT. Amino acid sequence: CASSQAGTSSGNTIYF.

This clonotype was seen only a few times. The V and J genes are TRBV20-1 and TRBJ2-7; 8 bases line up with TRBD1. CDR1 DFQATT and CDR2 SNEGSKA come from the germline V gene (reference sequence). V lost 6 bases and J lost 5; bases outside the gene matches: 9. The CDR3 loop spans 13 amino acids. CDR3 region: CSAERTGYNEQYF. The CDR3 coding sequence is TGCAGTGCAGAAAGGACAGGGTACAACGAGCAGTACTTC.

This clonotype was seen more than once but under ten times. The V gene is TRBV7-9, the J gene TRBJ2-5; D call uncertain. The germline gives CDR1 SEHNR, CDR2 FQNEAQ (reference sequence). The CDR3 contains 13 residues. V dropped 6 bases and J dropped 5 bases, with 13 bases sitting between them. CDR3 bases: TGTGCCAGCAGTCGAGGCCCCGGGGAGACCCAGTACTTC. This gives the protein CASSRGPGETQYF.

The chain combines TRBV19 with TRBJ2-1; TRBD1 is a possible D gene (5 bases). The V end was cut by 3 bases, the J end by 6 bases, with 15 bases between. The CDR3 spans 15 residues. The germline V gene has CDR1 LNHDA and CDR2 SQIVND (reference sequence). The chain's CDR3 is CASSIGARTVNEQFF. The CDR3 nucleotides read TGTGCCAGTAGTATTGGGGCTAGAACGGTCAATGAGCAGTTCTTC.